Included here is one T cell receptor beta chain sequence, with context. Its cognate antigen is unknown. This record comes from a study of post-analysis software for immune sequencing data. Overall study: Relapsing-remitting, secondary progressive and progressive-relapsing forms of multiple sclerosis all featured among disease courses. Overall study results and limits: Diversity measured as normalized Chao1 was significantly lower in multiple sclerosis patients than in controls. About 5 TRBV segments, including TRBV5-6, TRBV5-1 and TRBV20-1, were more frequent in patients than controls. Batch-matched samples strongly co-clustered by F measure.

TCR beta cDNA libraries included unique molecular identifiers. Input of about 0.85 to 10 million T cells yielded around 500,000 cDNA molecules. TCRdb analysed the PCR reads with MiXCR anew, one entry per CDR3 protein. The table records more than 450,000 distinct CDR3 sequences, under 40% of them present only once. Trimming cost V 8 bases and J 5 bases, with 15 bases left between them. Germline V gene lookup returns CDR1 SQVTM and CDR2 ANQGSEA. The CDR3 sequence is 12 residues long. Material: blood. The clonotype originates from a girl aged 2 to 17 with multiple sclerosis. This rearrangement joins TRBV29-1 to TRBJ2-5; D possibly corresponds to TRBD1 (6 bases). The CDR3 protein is CSFRTAPETQYF. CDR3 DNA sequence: TGCAGCTTCCGGACAGCGCCCGAGACCCAGTACTTC.